What follows are 27 T cell receptor beta chains derived from one specimen sequenced in a study of T cell responses to AZD1222 COVID-19 vaccine. Sequencing was performed with immunoSEQ multiplex PCR; in TCRdb, only in-frame clones are kept and a portion is missing. The sample contains roughly 120,000 clones, about nine tenths of which appear only once. Sequences were derived from peripheral blood, sampled on day 0 of AZD1222 vaccination. These receptor sequences come from an adult in good health.

The chain couples TRBV7-7 to TRBJ2-5; 11 positions match TRBD1. The CDR3 loop spans 15 amino acids. CDR1 is SSHAT, CDR2 FNYEAQ, per germline (reference sequence). J gave up 5 bases and V 5 bases, and 7 bases lay outside the gene matches. CDR3 nucleotides: TGTGCCAGCAGCCAGGGACAGGGGGTCGGGGAGACCCAGTACTTC. This sequence encodes CASSQGQGVGETQYF.

This clone was seen a single time. The rearrangement links TRBV6-1 to TRBJ1-5; a weak D match, TRBD1 (6 bases). CDR1 and CDR2 from the germline V gene are MNHNS and SASEGT. CDR3 length equals 16 residues. Trimming removed 4 bases from V and 2 bases from J, with 15 bases in between. The CDR3 reads CASSASGGRGNQPQHF. CDR3 nucleotide sequence: TGTGCCAGCAGTGCCAGCGGGGGCAGAGGCAATCAGCCCCAGCATTTT.

V is TRBV7-9 and J is TRBJ1-4; unclear D gene. V was pared by 7 bases and J by 6 bases, with 6 bases between. Germline V CDR1 and CDR2: SEHNR, FQNEAQ (reference sequence). The CDR3 has 11 residues. Here the CDR3 reads CASNFDEKLFF. The CDR3 DNA follows: TGTGCCAGCAACTTCGATGAAAAACTGTTTTTT.

The chain is built from TRBV4-1 and TRBJ2-1; no clear D gene. CDR1 is MGHRA, CDR2 YSYEKL, per germline. Between the trimmed V and J ends, which lost 0 bases and 2 bases, there was a span of 17 bases. The CDR3 sequence is 18 residues long. The CDR3 nucleotides read TGCGCCAGCAGCCAAGAAGGGCTCGCCGTCATAGCCTACAATGAGCAGTTCTTC. This sequence encodes CASSQEGLAVIAYNEQFF.

The table lists this clone with a count of one. CDR3 coding DNA: TGTGCCAGCACCGGGACAGGGGTCAAAGCTTTCTTT. This gives the protein CASTGTGVKAFF. The genes are TRBV6-5 and TRBJ1-1; TRBD1 agrees at 10 bases. CDR1 and CDR2 (germline): MNHEY, SVGAGI. This CDR3 comprises 12 residues. V lost 7 bases, J lost 9 bases, and 5 bases stayed unmatched.

The chain links TRBV3-1 (or the pseudogene TRBV3-2) to TRBJ1-2; weak D call: TRBD1 (5 bases). V lost 3 bases, J lost 8 bases, and 13 bases lay in between. Per germline, CDR1 LGHDT and CDR2 YNNKEL (reference sequence). There are 13 residues in the CDR3. Here the CDR3 reads CASSHGPGKGYTF. The CDR3 DNA sequence: TGTGCCAGCAGCCACGGACCAGGGAAAGGCTACACCTTC.

The chain is built from TRBV6-5 and TRBJ2-5, with D unresolved. CDR3 length: 15 amino acids. CDR1 and CDR2 from the germline V gene are MNHEY and SVGAGI. Trimming cost V 0 bases and J 4 bases, with 12 bases left between them. CDR3 nucleotide sequence: TGTGCCAGCAGTTACTCCCCGGTAGTAGCAGAGACCCAGTACTTC. Translated: CASSYSPVVAETQYF.

The CDR3 loop reads CASTPGFYGYTF. The CDR3 DNA is TGTGCCAGCACTCCCGGGTTCTATGGCTACACCTTC. The rearrangement joins TRBV2 to TRBJ1-2; D is unresolved. Deletions cut 7 bases from V and 4 bases from J, with 10 bases between. Germline V gene data show CDR1 as SNHLY and CDR2 as FYNNEI. CDR3 length: 12 amino acids.

V and J are TRBV25-1 and TRBJ2-1; unclear D gene. This CDR3 comprises 15 residues. V dropped 3 bases and J dropped 8 bases, with 17 bases sitting between them. CDR1 is MGHDK, CDR2 SYGVNS, per germline. The CDR3 loop is CASSDPTVLGDEQFF. The CDR3 DNA reads as TGTGCCAGCAGTGACCCGACTGTTTTGGGCGATGAGCAGTTCTTC.

In this sample, this clone turned up a few times. The chain employs TRBV12-3 or TRBV12-4 and TRBJ1-6, with D tentatively TRBD1 (5 bases). The ends were cut back, 8 bases at V and 8 bases at J, with 13 bases in the middle. There are 13 residues in the CDR3. CDR3 in amino acids: CASRGIGDSPLHF. CDR3 coding DNA: TGTGCCAGCCGGGGGATAGGAGATTCACCCCTCCACTTT.

This clone was detected a few times. The J gene is TRBJ2-7, the V gene TRBV20-1, with no clear D. Germline values: CDR1 DFQATT, CDR2 SNEGSKA (reference sequence). This CDR3 is built from 11 residues. V lost 6 bases to trimming and J lost 3 bases, with 9 bases between them. CDR3 DNA sequence: TGCAGTGCCCGTCGCAGCTACGAGCAGTACTTC. Translating it yields CSARRSYEQYF.

This clone turned up a few times. Distinct nucleotide sequences in the sample also encode this CDR3. The chain has TRBV19 and TRBJ1-1, with D hard to call. V was pared by 3 bases and J by 1 base, with 6 bases between. CDR1 is LNHDA, CDR2 SQIVND, per germline (reference sequence). The CDR3 is 13 residues long. CDR3 sequence: CASSIRGNTEAFF. The CDR3 DNA follows: TGTGCCAGTAGTATCCGAGGGAACACTGAAGCTTTCTTT. Filled out from reference TRBV19 and TRBJ1-1, the complete variable domain reads DGGITQSPKYLFRKEGQNVTLSCEQNLNHDAMYWYRQDPGQGLRLIYYSQIVNDFQKGDIAEGYSVSREKKESFPLTVTSAQKNPTAFYLCASSIRGNTEAFFGQGTRLTVV.

The chain carries TRBV5-1 and TRBJ2-7; D is unclear. This CDR3 has 14 residues. CDR1 is SGHRS, CDR2 YFSETQ, per germline. V lost 0 bases to trimming and J lost 5 bases, with 12 bases between them. CDR3 protein: CASSLVAGKDEQYF. The CDR3, as DNA: TGCGCCAGCAGCTTGGTCGCCGGTAAAGACGAGCAGTACTTC.

V and J are TRBV19 and TRBJ2-7; 10 bases map to TRBD2. J lost 2 bases, V lost 4 bases, and 5 bases had no gene match. Germline CDR1 LNHDA, CDR2 SQIVND (reference sequence). This CDR3 is 15 amino acids long. The CDR3 bases are TGTGCCAGTAGTACCGGGACTAGCGCAACCTACGAGCAGTACTTC. Amino acid sequence: CASSTGTSATYEQYF.

The J gene is TRBJ2-5, the V gene TRBV25-1, with D possibly matching TRBD1 (6 bases). The CDR3 loop spans 13 amino acids. Germline CDR1 is MGHDK and CDR2 is SYGVNS. V lost 4 bases to trimming and J lost 11 bases, with 17 bases between them. This chain's CDR3 is CASSAGHTTRQYF. The CDR3 DNA sequence: TGTGCCAGCAGTGCGGGACACACTACTCGGCAGTACTTC.

The sample holds one count of this clone. This chain's CDR3 is CASSQTGEFPETQYF. DNA for the CDR3: TGCGCCAGCAGCCAAACAGGGGAGTTTCCCGAGACCCAGTACTTC. V gene TRBV4-1 combines with J gene TRBJ2-5; TRBD1 aligns across 7 bases. The germline V gene encodes CDR1 MGHRA and CDR2 YSYEKL. CDR3 length: 15 residues. V shed 2 bases, J shed 5 bases, and the junction held 8 bases outside the gene matches.

The chain is built from TRBV5-5 and TRBJ2-7; TRBD1 agrees at 9 bases. Trimming took 4 bases from V and 0 from J; bases not matched to a gene: 2. The germline gives CDR1 SGHKS, CDR2 YYEKEE (reference sequence). The CDR3 has 14 amino acids. CDR3 nucleotides: TGTGCCAGCAGCCTGGGACAGGGCTCCTACGAGCAGTACTTC. Protein sequence: CASSLGQGSYEQYF.

The chain carries TRBV15 and TRBJ1-5, with no clear D. CDR3 length: 12 residues. The germline V and J ends were trimmed by 5 bases and 3 bases, with 5 bases remaining between them. CDR1 is LNHNV, CDR2 YYDKDF, per germline (reference sequence). CDR3 DNA: TGTGCCACCAGCGGTTTCAATCAGCCCCAGCATTTT. Its translation: CATSGFNQPQHF.

The gene calls are TRBV19 and TRBJ2-7; tentative D call: TRBD1 (6 bases). CDR1 and CDR2 (germline): LNHDA, SQIVND (reference sequence). V lost 6 bases, J lost 2 bases, and 14 bases lay in between. This CDR3 has 14 residues. CDR3 DNA: TGTGCCAGTAGCCCAGCGGCAGGGGCCTACGAGCAGTACTTC. As protein: CASSPAAGAYEQYF.

The chain recombines TRBV30 with TRBJ2-1, with TRBD1 matching over 7 bases. The junction had 2 bases not matched to a gene; V was cut back by 0 bases and J by 6 bases. The CDR3 totals 13 residues. Germline V gene sequence: CDR1 GTSNPN, CDR2 SVGIG (reference sequence). In DNA form, the CDR3 reads TGTGCCTGGAGTGTAGACAGGGCCAATGAGCAGTTCTTC. Amino acid sequence: CAWSVDRANEQFF.

The chain employs TRBV18 and TRBJ1-6; 8 bases agree with TRBD1. Germline values: CDR1 KGHSH, CDR2 LQKENI. The length of the CDR3 is 14 residues. With V trimmed by 3 bases and J by 7 bases, 2 bases remained unmatched. CDR3 residues: CASSPGQANSPLHF. The CDR3 DNA reads TGTGCCAGCTCACCGGGACAGGCCAATTCACCCCTCCACTTT. The complete variable domain, with remaining parts taken from reference TRBV18 and TRBJ1-6, reads NAGVMQNPRHLVRRRGQEARLRCSPMKGHSHVYWYRQLPEEGLKFMVYLQKENIIDESGMPKERFSAEFPKEGPSILRIQQVVRGDSAAYFCASSPGQANSPLHFGNGTRLTVT.

This clone showed up just a few times. The genes are TRBV4-3 and TRBJ1-2, with no clear D. The CDR3 is 15 amino acids. CDR1 is LGHNA and CDR2 is YSLEER in the germline V gene. Trimming removed 1 base at V and 1 base at J, with 10 bases between. The CDR3 loop is CASSQGGGINYGYTF. Written as DNA, the CDR3 is TGCGCCAGCAGCCAAGGCGGCGGAATTAACTATGGCTACACCTTC.

This chain connects TRBV5-6 to TRBJ2-5; D uncertain. Trimming left V 1 base short and J 5 bases short, with 9 bases between. The CDR3 is 13 residues long. In germline, CDR1 is SGHDT, CDR2 YYEEEE. The CDR3 region has the DNA TGTGCCAGCAGCTTGCGGAACGGGGAGACCCAGTACTTC. As protein: CASSLRNGETQYF. Drawing the rest from reference TRBV5-6 and TRBJ2-5, the complete variable domain is DAGVTQSPTHLIKTRGQQVTLRCSPKSGHDTVSWYQQALGQGPQFIFQYYEEEERQRGNFPDRFSGHQFPNYSSELNVNALLLGDSALYLCASSLRNGETQYFGPGTRLLVL.

The chain recombines TRBV18 with TRBJ2-4, with D perhaps given as TRBD1 or TRBD2 (5 bases each). The CDR3 contains 15 residues. V was pared by 6 bases and J by 0 bases, with 12 bases between. Looked up from germline, CDR1 is KGHSH and CDR2 is LQKENI. CDR3 protein: CASSGDREAKNIQYF. The CDR3 DNA sequence: TGTGCCAGCTCCGGGGACCGTGAAGCCAAAAACATTCAGTACTTC.

The CDR3 DNA is TGTGCCAGTAGTTCCCTGGGACTAGCGGGGGGGCCTGGAGATACGCAGTATTTT. As protein: CASSSLGLAGGPGDTQYF. The chain joins TRBV19 to TRBJ2-3, with 16 bases aligning to TRBD2. After removal of 5 bases from V and 5 bases from J, the junction contained 10 bases not matched to a gene. CDR1 is LNHDA and CDR2 is SQIVND in the germline V gene (reference sequence). The CDR3 extends over 18 amino acids.

This clone was observed a few times. J is TRBJ2-3 and V is TRBV10-1; 9 bases agree with TRBD2. Germline V CDR1 and CDR2: WNHNN, SYGVQD (reference sequence). This CDR3 is 15 amino acids long. Trimming at V came to 0 bases and at J to 6 bases, leaving 4 bases not matched to a gene. The CDR3 sequence: CASSESGLAQDTQYF. The CDR3, as DNA: TGCGCCAGCAGTGAGTCCGGACTAGCGCAGGATACGCAGTATTTT.

The chain is built from TRBV28 and TRBJ1-2; D gene uncertain. The CDR3 totals 14 residues. The germline CDR1 and CDR2 sequences are MDHEN and SYDVKM. Trimming cost V 2 bases and J 0 bases, with 7 bases left between them. The CDR3 sequence is CASSLVGSNYGYTF. The CDR3 DNA follows: TGTGCCAGCAGTTTAGTGGGGTCTAACTATGGCTACACCTTC.